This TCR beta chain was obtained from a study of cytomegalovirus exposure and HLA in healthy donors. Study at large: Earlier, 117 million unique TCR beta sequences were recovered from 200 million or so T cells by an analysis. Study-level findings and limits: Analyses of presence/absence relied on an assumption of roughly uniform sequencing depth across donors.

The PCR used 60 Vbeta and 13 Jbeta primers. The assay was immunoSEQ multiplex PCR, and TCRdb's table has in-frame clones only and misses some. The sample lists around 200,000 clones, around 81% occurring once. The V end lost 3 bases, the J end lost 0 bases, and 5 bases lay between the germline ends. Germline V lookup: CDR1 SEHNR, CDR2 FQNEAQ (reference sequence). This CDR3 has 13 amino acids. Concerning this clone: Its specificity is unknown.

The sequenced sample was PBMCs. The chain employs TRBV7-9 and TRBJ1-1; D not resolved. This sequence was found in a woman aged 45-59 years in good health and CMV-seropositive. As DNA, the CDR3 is TGTGCCAGCAGCTTGCAGATGAACACTGAAGCTTTCTTT. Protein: CASSLQMNTEAFF.